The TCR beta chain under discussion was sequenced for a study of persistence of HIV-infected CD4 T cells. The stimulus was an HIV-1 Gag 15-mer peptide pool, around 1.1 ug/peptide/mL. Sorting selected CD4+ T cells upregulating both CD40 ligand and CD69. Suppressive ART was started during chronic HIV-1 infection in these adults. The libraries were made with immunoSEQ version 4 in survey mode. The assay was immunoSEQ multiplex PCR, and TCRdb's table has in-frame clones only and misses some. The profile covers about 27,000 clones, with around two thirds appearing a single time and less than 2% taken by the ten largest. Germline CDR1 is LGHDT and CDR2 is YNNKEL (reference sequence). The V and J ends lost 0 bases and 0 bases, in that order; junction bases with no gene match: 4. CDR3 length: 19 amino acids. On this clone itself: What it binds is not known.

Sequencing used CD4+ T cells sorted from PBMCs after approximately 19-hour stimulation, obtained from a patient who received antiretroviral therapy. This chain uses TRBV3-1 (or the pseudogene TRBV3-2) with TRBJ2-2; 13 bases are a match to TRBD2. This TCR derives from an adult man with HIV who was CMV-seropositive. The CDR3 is CASSQDRTSGGANTGELFF. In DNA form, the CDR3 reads TGTGCCAGCAGCCAAGATAGAACTAGCGGGGGGGCGAACACCGGGGAGCTGTTTTTT.